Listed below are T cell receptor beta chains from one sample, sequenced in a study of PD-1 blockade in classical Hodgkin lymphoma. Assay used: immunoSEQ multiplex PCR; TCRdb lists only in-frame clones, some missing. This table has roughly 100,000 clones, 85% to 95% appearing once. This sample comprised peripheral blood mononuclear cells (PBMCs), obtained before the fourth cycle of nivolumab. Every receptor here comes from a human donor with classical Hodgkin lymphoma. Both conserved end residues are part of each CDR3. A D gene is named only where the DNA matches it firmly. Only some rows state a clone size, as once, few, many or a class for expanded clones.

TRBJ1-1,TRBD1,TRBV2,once,TGTGCCAGCAGACCCTTCGGGACAGGGGACACTGAAGCTTTCTTT,CASRPFGTGDTEAFF
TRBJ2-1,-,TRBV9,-,TGTGCCAGTAAGTCTTCCTACAATGAGCAGTTCTTC,CASKSSYNEQFF
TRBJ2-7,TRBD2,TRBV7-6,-,TGTGCCAGCAGCTCCGGGACTAGCGACGAGCAGTACTTC,CASSSGTSDEQYF
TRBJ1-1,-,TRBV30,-,TGTGCCTGGAGTTGGGATGGTCTCGAAGCTTTCTTT,CAWSWDGLEAFF
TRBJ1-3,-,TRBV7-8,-,TGTGCCAGCAGCTCTACCTCGCATGGCTTCTCTGGAAACACCATATATTTT,CASSSTSHGFSGNTIYF
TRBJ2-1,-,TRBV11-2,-,TGTGCCAGCAGCTTAGATCGGAGGGGGAATGGGCCTTACAATGAGCAGTTCTTC,CASSLDRRGNGPYNEQFF
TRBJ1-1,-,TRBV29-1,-,TGCAGCGTTGGATCGCGAGGAGACAAAGCTTTCTTT,CSVGSRGDKAFF
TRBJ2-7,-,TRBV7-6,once,TGTGCCAGCAGCGCGGGCCAACGGTCCTACGAGCAGTACTTC,CASSAGQRSYEQYF
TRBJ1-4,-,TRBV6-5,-,TGTGCCAGCAGTAAACGGGGGACTAATGAAAAACTGTTTTTT,CASSKRGTNEKLFF
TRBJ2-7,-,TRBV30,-,TGTGCCTGGAGTGTAGGAGGGGGATACGAGCAGTACTTC,CAWSVGGGYEQYF
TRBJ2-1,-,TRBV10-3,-,TGTGCCATCAGTATCAGGGAAAGTGAGCAGTTCTTC,CAISIRESEQFF
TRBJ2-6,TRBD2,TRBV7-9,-,TGTGCCAGCAGTAGCGGGACGGTCCGTTCTGGGGCCAACGTCCTGACTTTC,CASSSGTVRSGANVLTF
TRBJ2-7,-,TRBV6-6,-,TGTGCCAGCATCAGAACCCGAGGGGGGAACGAGCAGTACTTC,CASIRTRGGNEQYF
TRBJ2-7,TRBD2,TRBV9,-,TGTGCCAGCAGCGCTTCGCGGGGGGCAGCCTACGAGCAGTACTTC,CASSASRGAAYEQYF
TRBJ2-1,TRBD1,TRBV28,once,TGTGCCAGCAGTTCTAGGTGGGGGACAGGACACTACAATGAGCAGTTCTTC,CASSSRWGTGHYNEQFF
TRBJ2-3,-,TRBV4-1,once,TGCGCCAGCACACTTAGAGGGTCTCCTAGCACAGATACGCAGTATTTT,CASTLRGSPSTDTQYF
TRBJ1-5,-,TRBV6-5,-,TGTGCCAGCAGTTCGGACGCACCCAATCAGCCCCAGCATTTT,CASSSDAPNQPQHF
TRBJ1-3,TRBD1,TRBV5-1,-,TGCGCCAGCAGCGTCGGACAGGGGAGCTCTGGAAACACCATATATTTT,CASSVGQGSSGNTIYF
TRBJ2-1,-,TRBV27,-,TGTGCCAGCAGTCCGGGGCTCAATGAGCAGTTCTTC,CASSPGLNEQFF